The 26 T cell receptor beta chains listed next were all sequenced from one sample in a study of T cell repertoires in cytomegalovirus infection. MiXCR, run by TCRdb on the reads, gives a single entry per CDR3 protein. The data show over 300,000 distinct CDR3 sequences, under 20% seen once. The source material was PBMCs. Every receptor here comes from a human donor in good health (CMV status not recorded). Some clones in this sample may be carry-over from other donors' samples.

The gene calls are TRBV28 and TRBJ2-4; D gene ambiguous. The germline CDR1 and CDR2 sequences are MDHEN and SYDVKM. Trimming shortened V by 2 bases and J by 4 bases, and 12 bases separated the two germline ends. The CDR3 loop spans 15 amino acids. CDR3 residues: CASSLGQHLKNIQYF. CDR3 sequence (DNA): TGTGCCAGCAGTTTAGGGCAACACCTGAAAAACATTCAGTACTTC.

This clonotype was picked up many times. V gene TRBV10-3 combines with J gene TRBJ1-5; no definite D call. V shed 10 bases and J shed 2 bases, with 12 bases lying between them. Germline CDR1 ENHRY, CDR2 SYGVKD. This CDR3 has 13 residues. CDR3 loop: CATRSGGNQPQHF. The DNA of the CDR3 is TGTGCCACCCGTTCGGGTGGCAATCAGCCCCAGCATTTT.

CDR3 in DNA: TGTGCCAGCAGTAGCGGCCCCACCGGGGAGCTGTTTTTT. As protein: CASSSGPTGELFF. The V call is TRBV28, the J call TRBJ2-2, with D tentatively TRBD2 (5 bases). Germline V CDR1 and CDR2: MDHEN, SYDVKM. The V gene lost 5 bases and the J gene lost 4 bases, with 8 bases spanning the gap. The CDR3 is 13 residues long.

Ten or more counts support this clonotype. The J gene is TRBJ2-5, the V gene TRBV7-2; 7 bases line up with TRBD1. Looked up from germline, CDR1 is SGHTA and CDR2 is FQGNSA. This CDR3 is 14 amino acids long. Trimming took 8 bases from V and 1 from J; bases not matched to a gene: 7. The CDR3 protein is CASQPTGSQETQYF. CDR3 bases: TGTGCCAGCCAACCGACAGGGAGCCAAGAGACCCAGTACTTC.

This clonotype has a handful of counts. DNA of the CDR3: TGTGCCAGCGGTCCGTACTATAGCACAGATACGCAGTATTTT. Translated, it gives CASGPYYSTDTQYF. This chain joins TRBV28 and TRBJ2-3, with D hard to call. The CDR3 runs 14 residues. Trimming pared 8 bases from V and 0 bases from J, leaving 12 bases between. CDR1 is MDHEN and CDR2 is SYDVKM in the germline V gene.

This clonotype has ten or more counts. The chain has TRBV11-1 and TRBJ2-3, with D unclear. The CDR3 spans 14 residues. Trimming shortened V by 5 bases and J by 5 bases, and 14 bases separated the two germline ends. The germline CDR1 and CDR2 sequences are SGHAT and FQDESV (reference sequence). The CDR3 reads CASSLQTTGDTQYF. The CDR3 nucleotides read TGTGCCAGCAGCCTCCAAACCACCGGAGATACGCAGTATTTT.

Only a few counts were recorded for this clonotype. The V gene is TRBV6-2 or TRBV6-3, the J gene TRBJ2-7; D assignment may be TRBD1 or TRBD2 (6 bases each). Trimming removed 11 bases at V and 5 bases at J, with 16 bases between. Germline loops: CDR1 MNHEY, CDR2 SVGEGT. The CDR3 has 12 amino acids. CDR3 nucleotide sequence: TGTGCCGTCAGGGGACTTAGGAACGAGCAGTACTTC. Translated: CAVRGLRNEQYF.

This clonotype was recorded many times. The genes are TRBV3-1 and TRBJ1-4, with 7 bases matching TRBD1. The V gene's germline CDR1 is LGHDT and CDR2 YNNKEL (reference sequence). Germline trimming cut 1 base from V and 8 bases from J; bases unmatched to any gene: 16. The CDR3 sequence is 18 residues long. The CDR3 sequence is CASSQGITKGAGLEKLFF. The CDR3 DNA reads as TGTGCCAGCAGCCAAGGGATAACCAAGGGGGCTGGACTGGAAAAACTGTTTTTT.

This clonotype came up many times. V is TRBV11-2 and J is TRBJ1-1; the D is unclear. Trimming left V 1 base short and J 5 bases short, with 8 bases between. Per the germline V gene, CDR1 is SGHAT and CDR2 is FQNNGV. This CDR3 region has 13 residues. Here the CDR3 DNA reads TGTGCCAGCAGCTTAGTAGTGGGGACTGAAGCTTTCTTT. This codes for CASSLVVGTEAFF.

The table lists this clonotype with many counts. This chain uses TRBV7-6 with TRBJ2-3; no clear D gene. Deletions cut 4 bases from V and 1 base from J, with 12 bases between. Germline V gene lookup returns CDR1 SGHVS and CDR2 FNYEAQ. The CDR3 runs 15 residues. The CDR3 DNA follows: TGTGCCAGCAGCTCCGTTTCGGGTGGCACAGATACGCAGTATTTT. Amino acids: CASSSVSGGTDTQYF.

This rearrangement joins TRBV20-1 to TRBJ1-2; D is undetermined. V lost 2 bases and J lost 4, with 8 bases in between. This CDR3 is 12 amino acids long. Germline CDR1 DFQATT, CDR2 SNEGSKA (reference sequence). The CDR3, as DNA: TGCAGTGCTAGACGCCGGGGCTATGGCTACACCTTC. Amino acids: CSARRRGYGYTF.

The sample holds many counts of this clonotype. The rearrangement uses TRBV4-2 and TRBJ1-1; TRBD1 aligns across 7 bases. The CDR3 sequence is 14 residues long. The ends lost 3 bases at V and 1 base at J; junction bases unmatched: 2. Germline lookup yields CDR1 LGHNA and CDR2 YNFKEQ. The CDR3 is CASSQGDRNTEAFF. The CDR3 DNA reads TGTGCCAGCAGCCAGGGGGACAGGAACACTGAAGCTTTCTTT.

The chain recombines TRBV20-1 with TRBJ2-3, with D perhaps TRBD1 (5 bases). The CDR3 consists of 13 residues. V gave up 6 bases and J gave up 4 bases, with 14 bases separating them. Germline V CDR1 and CDR2: DFQATT, SNEGSKA (reference sequence). This CDR3 reads CSAPLQGPDTQYF. CDR3 nucleotides: TGCAGTGCCCCGTTGCAGGGTCCAGATACGCAGTATTTT.

The chain employs TRBV20-1 and TRBJ1-4; 8 nucleotides line up with TRBD1. Germline CDR1 reads DFQATT; CDR2 reads SNEGSKA (reference sequence). There are 18 residues in the CDR3. The trim removed 5 bases at V and 0 bases at J, leaving 14 bases unmatched. The CDR3, as DNA: TGCAGTGCTTCCGGGACAGGTCGTTTTGCGGCAACTAATGAAAAACTGTTTTTT. This sequence encodes CSASGTGRFAATNEKLFF.

This clonotype was counted at least ten times. The chain links TRBV7-2 to TRBJ2-7; 8 bases are shared with TRBD1. The germline CDR1 and CDR2 sequences are SGHTA and FQGNSA. The ends lost 5 bases at V and 3 bases at J; junction bases unmatched: 3. CDR3 length equals 13 residues. The CDR3 nucleotides read TGTGCCAGCAGCACGACAGGGGTCTACGAGCAGTACTTC. As protein: CASSTTGVYEQYF.

This clonotype was detected only a few times. This CDR3 reads CASSSRTTNYGYTF. CDR3 DNA sequence: TGTGCCAGCAGCTCGAGGACAACTAACTATGGCTACACCTTC. This chain uses TRBV11-2 with TRBJ1-2, with D possibly being TRBD1 (5 bases). There are 14 residues in the CDR3. Trimming cost V 4 bases and J 0 bases, with 9 bases left between them. CDR1 and CDR2 (germline): SGHAT, FQNNGV.

This clonotype came up many times. The chain combines TRBV7-2 with TRBJ1-2; D perhaps matches TRBD1 (5 bases). The CDR3 is 15 amino acids. The V gene's germline CDR1 is SGHTA and CDR2 FQGNSA. V was trimmed by 4 bases and J by 4 bases, leaving 16 bases between them. The CDR3 sequence is CASSYARVSSYGYTF. CDR3 DNA sequence: TGTGCCAGCAGCTACGCCAGGGTATCTTCCTATGGCTACACCTTC.

This clonotype showed up just a few times. The chain uses TRBV5-1 and TRBJ1-6, with a tentative D call TRBD1 (6 bases). V was cut by 6 bases and J by 7 bases, with 17 bases left in between. The germline CDR1 and CDR2 sequences are SGHRS and YFSETQ. The CDR3 is 15 residues long. CDR3 DNA: TGCGCCAGCACCTCCGATGGACAGACAAATTCACCCCTCCACTTT. Translated, it gives CASTSDGQTNSPLHF.

With respect to this clonotype: This may be a read error: a much more frequent sequence differs by one nucleotide. As the CDR3 is not closed by the conserved phenylalanine or tryptophan, this likely results from a read error. The chain recombines TRBV7-9 with TRBJ2-3; the match to TRBD2 covers 8 bases. The CDR3 length is 16 residues. V lost 1 base, J lost 3 bases, and 6 bases stayed unmatched. Germline V CDR1 and CDR2: SEHNR, FQNEAQ (reference sequence). The DNA of the CDR3 is TGTGCCAGCAGCTTAGTAGCGGGGCGCCGGACAGATACGCAGTATATT. Translating gives CASSLVAGRRTDTQYI.

This clonotype has at least ten counts. The rearrangement joins TRBV7-2 to TRBJ2-1; no clear D. V dropped 5 bases and J dropped 3 bases, with 14 bases sitting between them. CDR1 SGHTA and CDR2 FQGNSA come from the germline V gene. The CDR3 covers 15 residues. CDR3 bases: TGTGCCAGCAGCCCGATCGGTGACTTCTACAATGAGCAGTTCTTC. This translates into CASSPIGDFYNEQFF.

The chain combines TRBV9 with TRBJ1-2; tentatively, D is TRBD1 (6 bases). Trimming pared 3 bases from V and 6 bases from J, leaving 12 bases between. The CDR3 has 13 amino acids. Germline CDR1 is SGDLS and CDR2 is YYNGEE. CDR3 bases: TGTGCCAGCAGCGGCCACAGGGATGATGGCTACACCTTC. Protein: CASSGHRDDGYTF.

This clonotype has a handful of counts. V usage is TRBV2 and J usage is TRBJ1-5, with D tentatively TRBD1 (6 bases). The CDR3 runs 16 residues. Per the germline V gene, CDR1 is SNHLY and CDR2 is FYNNEI. V was cut by 6 bases and J by 3 bases, with 18 bases left in between. The CDR3 bases are TGTGCCAGCAGGGGGGTCTGGAGGGGGAACAATCAGCCCCAGCATTTT. Residues: CASRGVWRGNNQPQHF.

Remarks on this clonotype: A read error may explain this, as a much larger clone is one base away. The conserved final phenylalanine or tryptophan is absent from the CDR3, which likely points to a read error. V and J are TRBV6-2 or TRBV6-3 and TRBJ2-5, with a tentative D call TRBD2 (5 bases). The CDR3 loop spans 14 amino acids. Germline assignment: CDR1 MNHEY and CDR2 SVGEGT. Between the trimmed V and J ends, which lost 6 bases and 1 base, there was a span of 12 bases. In DNA, the CDR3 is TGTGCCAGCAGAACGGGGAATGTCCAAGAGACCCAGTACCTC. This gives the protein CASRTGNVQETQYL.

V gene TRBV3-1 combines with J gene TRBJ2-3, with TRBD1 as a possible D gene (6 bases). V gave up 3 bases and J gave up 2 bases, with 15 bases separating them. The germline gives CDR1 LGHDT, CDR2 YNNKEL (reference sequence). The CDR3 has 16 residues. The DNA of the CDR3 is TGTGCCAGCAGCCAGCCCCGGGACAAAGACACAGATACGCAGTATTTT. This codes for CASSQPRDKDTDTQYF.

The V call is TRBV19, the J call TRBJ1-1, with D perhaps matching TRBD1 (6 bases). This CDR3 has 15 amino acids. Trimming cost V 9 bases and J 5 bases, with 22 bases left between them. Per the germline V gene, CDR1 is LNHDA and CDR2 is SQIVND (reference sequence). DNA for the CDR3: TGTGCCAGCCGACCCGGGGGCGGTAGAGGGACTGAAGCTTTCTTT. Its translation: CASRPGGGRGTEAFF.

The rearrangement uses TRBV20-1 and TRBJ1-1; 7 bases match TRBD1. In germline, CDR1 is DFQATT, CDR2 SNEGSKA (reference sequence). This CDR3 comprises 14 residues. V was clipped by 5 bases and J by 3 bases; unmatched bases: 9. CDR3 DNA sequence: TGCAGTGCTGGAAGGGGCGACAGGGACACTGAAGCTTTCTTT. It specifies CSAGRGDRDTEAFF.